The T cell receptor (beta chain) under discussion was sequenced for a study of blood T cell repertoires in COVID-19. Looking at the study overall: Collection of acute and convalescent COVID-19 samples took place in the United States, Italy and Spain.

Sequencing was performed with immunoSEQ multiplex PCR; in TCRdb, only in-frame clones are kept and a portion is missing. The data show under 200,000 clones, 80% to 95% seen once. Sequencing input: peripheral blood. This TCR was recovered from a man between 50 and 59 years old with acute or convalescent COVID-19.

CDR3 loop: CASSTTGGGNQPQHF. CDR3 nucleotides: TGTGCCAGCAGCACGACAGGGGGAGGAAATCAGCCCCAGCATTTT. The chain combines TRBV28 with TRBJ1-5; 9 nucleotides align to TRBD1. With 6 bases clipped from V and 4 bases from J, the junction kept 7 bases outside the gene matches. This CDR3 comprises 15 residues. From germline, CDR1 is MDHEN and CDR2 SYDVKM.